Shown below are 16 T cell receptor beta chains from a single sample sequenced in a study of blood T cell repertoires in COVID-19. Repertoires were generated with immunoSEQ multiplex PCR, while TCRdb's copy carries only in-frame clones and drops some. Here the sample spans over 350,000 clones, around nine tenths being singletons. The specimen was peripheral blood. The receptors were gathered from a woman aged 25 to 39 with acute or convalescent COVID-19.

Notes on this clone: Within the sample, other DNA sequences also encode this same CDR3. The chain combines TRBV3-1 (or the pseudogene TRBV3-2) with TRBJ2-1, with TRBD1 as a possible D gene (6 bases). Trimming took 4 bases from V and 7 from J, leaving 8 bases between them. This CDR3 is built from 12 residues. Germline CDR1 LGHDT, CDR2 YNNKEL (reference sequence). The CDR3 sequence: CASSLRGNEQFF. The CDR3 nucleotides are TGTGCCAGCAGCCTTAGGGGGAATGAGCAGTTCTTC.

This clone was detected only a few times. J is TRBJ2-7 and V is TRBV10-1; D might be TRBD1 (6 bases). The CDR3 extends over 15 amino acids. Trimming took 5 bases from V and 4 from J, leaving 18 bases between them. Germline V gene lookup returns CDR1 WNHNN and CDR2 SYGVQD (reference sequence). The CDR3 nucleotides are TGCGCCAGCAGTCCAAACAGGGATCATTGGTACGAGCAGTACTTC. Protein product: CASSPNRDHWYEQYF.

Concerning this clone: The sample has other DNA sequences that encode this CDR3 too. The chain combines TRBV4-1 with TRBJ1-1; D gene ambiguous. The germline gives CDR1 MGHRA, CDR2 YSYEKL. This CDR3 spans 13 amino acids. The V end was cut by 1 base, the J end by 1 base, with 4 bases between. Here the CDR3 DNA reads TGCGCCAGCAGCCAAGGTAGGAACACTGAAGCTTTCTTT. Its translation: CASSQGRNTEAFF.

V gene TRBV3-1 (or the pseudogene TRBV3-2) combines with J gene TRBJ2-1; TRBD2 agrees at 11 bases. This CDR3 spans 15 amino acids. Losses at the gene ends were 6 bases for V and 10 bases for J; bases not matched to a gene: 11. Germline assignment: CDR1 LGHDT and CDR2 YNNKEL (reference sequence). In DNA form, the CDR3 reads TGTGCCAGCAGTCAGTTAGCGGGGGGGCCTGGCGAGCAGTTCTTC. Protein: CASSQLAGGPGEQFF.

The J gene is TRBJ1-6, the V gene TRBV5-4; a possible D gene is TRBD1 (6 bases). The CDR3 is made up of 18 amino acids. Deletions cut 1 base from V and 6 bases from J, with 20 bases between. CDR1 and CDR2 (germline): SGHNT, YYREEE (reference sequence). CDR3 amino acids: CASSLLRQAGALNSPLHF. As DNA, the CDR3 is TGTGCCAGCAGCTTGCTCCGCCAGGCGGGGGCCCTTAATTCACCCCTCCACTTT.

This sequence joins TRBV9 and TRBJ1-6; 7 nucleotides match TRBD1. Germline loops: CDR1 SGDLS, CDR2 YYNGEE. This CDR3 has 17 amino acids. Germline trimming cut 0 bases from V and 7 bases from J; bases unmatched to any gene: 10. This CDR3 is CASSVAGDRVSNSPLHF. As DNA, the CDR3 is TGTGCCAGCAGCGTAGCCGGAGACAGGGTATCCAATTCACCCCTCCACTTT.

Here the CDR3 DNA reads TGTGCCATCCTAGGGGGCATGGGTGGCTACACCTTC. Translating gives CAILGGMGGYTF. The chain has TRBV12-3 or TRBV12-4 and TRBJ1-2, with 7 bases fitting TRBD1. With 10 bases clipped from V and 7 bases from J, the junction kept 9 bases outside the gene matches. This CDR3 has 12 residues.

This clone occurred a few times. The V and J genes are TRBV10-2 and TRBJ2-2, with TRBD1 as a possible D gene (5 bases). In germline, CDR1 is WSHSY, CDR2 SAAADI. V was trimmed by 2 bases and J by 6 bases, leaving 10 bases between them. The CDR3 has 14 amino acids. CDR3 sequence reads: CASSELSGSGELFF. The CDR3 DNA is TGCGCCAGCAGTGAGCTTTCAGGGTCCGGGGAGCTGTTTTTT.

The chain combines TRBV11-3 with TRBJ2-5, with unresolved D. V was trimmed by 2 bases and J by 0 bases, leaving 7 bases between them. Germline lookup yields CDR1 SGHNT and CDR2 YENEEA. There are 14 residues in the CDR3. CDR3 DNA sequence: TGTGCCAGCAGCTTATCAGGCGACCAAGAGACCCAGTACTTC. This sequence encodes CASSLSGDQETQYF.

This clone was observed a few times. The chain couples TRBV4-1 to TRBJ2-7, with D perhaps TRBD1 (5 bases). Germline V gene lookup returns CDR1 MGHRA and CDR2 YSYEKL. CDR3 size: 15 residues. The V gene lost 1 base and the J gene lost 1 base, with 11 bases spanning the gap. The CDR3 loop is CASSQVTAPSYEQYF. The DNA for the CDR3 is TGCGCCAGCAGCCAAGTGACAGCACCATCCTACGAGCAGTACTTC.

This clone has a handful of counts. The V call is TRBV3-1 (or the pseudogene TRBV3-2), the J call TRBJ2-2, with 13 bases matching TRBD2. There are 21 residues in the CDR3. After removal of 4 bases from V and 2 bases from J, the junction contained 16 bases not matched to a gene. Germline-derived CDR1 and CDR2 are LGHDT and YNNKEL (reference sequence). CDR3 DNA: TGTGCCAGCAGCCGGCGCACCCTATCCGGGACTAGCGGGATCAACACCGGGGAGCTGTTTTTT. As protein: CASSRRTLSGTSGINTGELFF.

The V and J genes are TRBV30 and TRBJ2-3; TRBD2 aligns across 8 bases. Germline trimming cut 1 base from V and 2 bases from J; bases unmatched to any gene: 14. The CDR3 runs to 18 residues. Per the germline V gene, CDR1 is GTSNPN and CDR2 is SVGIG (reference sequence). The CDR3 DNA sequence: TGTGCCTGGAGTGGAATACCGGAGTTAGCGGGGATCACAGATACGCAGTATTTT. The encoded protein is CAWSGIPELAGITDTQYF.

The V call is TRBV29-1, the J call TRBJ1-1; no reliable D call. Germline CDR1 SQVTM, CDR2 ANQGSEA. Deletions cut 3 bases from V and 7 bases from J, with 15 bases between. The CDR3 sequence is 13 residues long. CDR3 coding DNA: TGCAGCGTTGAGGTTGGCGGATTGGGTGAAGCTTTCTTT. This gives the protein CSVEVGGLGEAFF.

The CDR3 DNA is TGCGCCAGCAGCTTGGACAGGGGTTACACTGAAGCTTTCTTT. This encodes CASSLDRGYTEAFF. The V and J genes are TRBV5-1 and TRBJ1-1; 7 bases fit TRBD1. Germline-derived CDR1 and CDR2 are SGHRS and YFSETQ. The CDR3 sequence is 14 residues long. The V and J ends lost 0 bases and 3 bases, in that order; junction bases with no gene match: 2.

This chain links TRBV18 with TRBJ1-1; 7 bases are shared with TRBD1. From germline, CDR1 is KGHSH and CDR2 LQKENI. V shed 3 bases and J 5 bases; nucleotides not matched to a gene: 6. CDR3 length: 14 amino acids. CDR3 coding DNA: TGTGCCAGCTCACCCGGACAGGAGGGGACTGAAGCTTTCTTT. This sequence encodes CASSPGQEGTEAFF.

The CDR3 nucleotides read TGTGCCAGCAGCCAACCCCCAGGCATCCAGTACGCAGATACGCAGTATTTT. Amino acids: CASSQPPGIQYADTQYF. This chain uses TRBV27 with TRBJ2-3, with D hard to call. Germline-derived CDR1 and CDR2 are MNHEY and SMNVEV (reference sequence). The CDR3 sequence is 17 residues long. Trimming left V 6 bases short and J 4 bases short, with 23 bases between.